Below are 10 T cell receptor beta chains sequenced from a single sample in a study of human versus mouse CDR3 diversity and MHC coevolution. Assay: immunoSEQ multiplex PCR; the TCRdb copy retains only in-frame clones and omits some. There are about 81,000 clones in the sample; over 85% occur only once, and 1.3% to 1.5% lies in the top ten. The specimen sequenced was naive CD4+ T cells from blood. Subset indicated: CD45RO-negative CD62L-positive naive CD4 T cells. These receptors originate from a person between 25 and 70 years old in good health.

The J gene is TRBJ2-1, the V gene TRBV18; a weak D match, TRBD2 (6 bases). From germline, CDR1 is KGHSH and CDR2 LQKENI. This CDR3 comprises 15 residues. The V and J ends lost 3 bases and 3 bases respectively, with 12 bases between them. The CDR3 is CASSPSRRVYNEQFF. The CDR3 nucleotides read TGTGCCAGCTCACCGAGCAGGAGGGTCTACAATGAGCAGTTCTTC.

The chain links TRBV14 to TRBJ2-5; D is possibly TRBD1 (6 bases). The ends were cut back, 4 bases at V and 5 bases at J, with 17 bases in the middle. CDR3 length: 15 amino acids. Germline CDR1 reads SGHDN; CDR2 reads FVKESK. The CDR3 spells CASSPTHTGLETQYF. Here the CDR3 DNA reads TGTGCCAGCAGCCCGACCCACACAGGGTTGGAGACCCAGTACTTC. The full variable domain, completed using reference TRBV14 and TRBJ2-5, is EAGVTQFPSHSVIEKGQTVTLRCDPISGHDNLYWYRRVMGKEIKFLLHFVKESKQDESGMPNNRFLAERTGGTYSTLKVQPAELEDSGVYFCASSPTHTGLETQYFGPGTRLLVL.

The rearrangement links TRBV5-1 to TRBJ2-1; 7 bases line up with TRBD1. V gave up 5 bases and J gave up 8 bases; unmatched junction bases: 10. CDR3 length: 14 amino acids. Germline V gene data show CDR1 as SGHRS and CDR2 as YFSETQ. Here the CDR3 reads CASSRQGRVDEQFF. The CDR3 nucleotides are TGCGCCAGCAGTCGACAGGGTCGGGTAGATGAGCAGTTCTTC.

This clone appeared a few times. The rearrangement links TRBV10-3 to TRBJ2-7; tentative D call: TRBD2 (5 bases). Trimming stripped 9 bases from V and 5 bases from J, with 17 bases between. The CDR3 spans 13 residues. Germline V CDR1 and CDR2: ENHRY, SYGVKD. CDR3 in DNA: TGTGCCATAGACGGGGAAGGAACCCACGAGCAGTACTTC. Its translation is CAIDGEGTHEQYF.

The sample holds a few counts of this clone. The chain uses TRBV19 and TRBJ1-5, with D unresolved. Germline-derived CDR1 and CDR2 are LNHDA and SQIVND (reference sequence). V lost 7 bases and J lost 3, with 13 bases in between. The CDR3 has 14 amino acids. The DNA for the CDR3 is TGTGCCAGTAATGAAGGGAGATCCAATCAGCCCCAGCATTTT. Translated: CASNEGRSNQPQHF.

The chain uses TRBV27 and TRBJ2-7; 8 bases map to TRBD1. With 8 bases clipped from V and 5 bases from J, the junction kept 8 bases outside the gene matches. CDR1 is MNHEY, CDR2 SMNVEV, per germline (reference sequence). This CDR3 contains 13 residues. The CDR3 spells CASRWTGNNEQYF. Written as DNA, the CDR3 is TGTGCCAGCCGGTGGACAGGGAACAACGAGCAGTACTTC.

Only a few counts were recorded for this clone. The chain combines TRBV18 with TRBJ2-3; TRBD2 is a possible D gene (7 bases). V lost 3 bases, J lost 0 bases, and 10 bases lay in between. The CDR3 has 15 residues. CDR1 is KGHSH and CDR2 is LQKENI in the germline V gene. In nucleotides, the CDR3 is TGTGCCAGCTCACCGGGGGGGCCTAGCACAGATACGCAGTATTTT. This gives the protein CASSPGGPSTDTQYF.

CDR3 nucleotide sequence: TGCGCCAGCAGGACAGGTCCCCCAGTGAATGAGCAGTTCTTC. This translates into CASRTGPPVNEQFF. This sequence joins TRBV5-1 and TRBJ2-1; maybe TRBD1 (6 bases). The CDR3 has 14 residues. Germline values: CDR1 SGHRS, CDR2 YFSETQ. The V gene lost 5 bases and the J gene lost 7 bases, with 16 bases spanning the gap.

The chain links TRBV2 to TRBJ1-2; 8 bases align to TRBD1. Germline CDR1 reads SNHLY; CDR2 reads FYNNEI. Trimming removed 4 bases from V and 3 bases from J; junction bases left unmatched: 10. This CDR3 is 16 amino acids long. In nucleotides, the CDR3 is TGTGCCAGCAGTGGGGACAGGACCCTGACGGACTATGGCTACACCTTC. As protein: CASSGDRTLTDYGYTF.

This rearrangement joins TRBV7-9 to TRBJ2-7, with 9 positions matching TRBD2. Germline CDR1 is SEHNR and CDR2 is FQNEAQ (reference sequence). This CDR3 has 16 residues. V shed 0 bases, J shed 5 bases, and the junction held 8 bases outside the gene matches. This CDR3 is CASSLAAGGPRNEQYF. In nucleotides, the CDR3 is TGTGCCAGCAGCTTAGCTGCGGGAGGGCCCAGAAACGAGCAGTACTTC.